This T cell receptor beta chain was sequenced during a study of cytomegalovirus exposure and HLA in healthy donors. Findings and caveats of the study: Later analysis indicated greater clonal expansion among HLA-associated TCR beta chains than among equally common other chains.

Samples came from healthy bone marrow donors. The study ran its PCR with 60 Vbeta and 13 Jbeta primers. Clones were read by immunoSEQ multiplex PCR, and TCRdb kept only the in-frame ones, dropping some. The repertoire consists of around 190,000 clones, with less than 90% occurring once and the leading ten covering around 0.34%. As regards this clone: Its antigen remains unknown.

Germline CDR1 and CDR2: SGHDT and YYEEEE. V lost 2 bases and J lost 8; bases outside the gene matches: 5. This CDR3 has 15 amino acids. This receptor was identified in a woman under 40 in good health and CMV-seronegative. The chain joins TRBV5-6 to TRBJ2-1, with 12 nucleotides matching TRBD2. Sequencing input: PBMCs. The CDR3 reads CASSLGLAGFDEQFF. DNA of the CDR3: TGTGCCAGCAGCTTAGGACTAGCGGGATTCGATGAGCAGTTCTTC.